These 14 T cell receptor beta chains share one sample of origin, sequenced in a study of T cell changes during pregnancy in multiple sclerosis. Repertoires were generated with immunoSEQ multiplex PCR, while TCRdb's copy carries only in-frame clones and drops some. This sample carries fewer than 60,000 clones, about 95% of them seen once, and the ten largest clones take 5.5% to 6%. This specimen was CD8+ T cells from peripheral blood mononuclear cells, taken in the first trimester of pregnancy. All receptors come from a female donor with multiple sclerosis, enrolled in a pregnancy study.

The chain uses TRBV27 and TRBJ1-2; 9 bases are shared with TRBD1. After removal of 3 bases from V and 8 bases from J, the junction contained 13 bases not matched to a gene. CDR3 length: 16 residues. Per the germline V gene, CDR1 is MNHEY and CDR2 is SMNVEV (reference sequence). The CDR3 DNA is TGTGCCAGCAGTTTTTCCTCCGACGGGACAGGGTGGGGCTACACCTTC. This codes for CASSFSSDGTGWGYTF.

The chain carries TRBV7-9 and TRBJ2-1; possible D gene TRBD1, 6 bases. V dropped 5 bases and J dropped 4 bases, with 18 bases sitting between them. In germline, CDR1 is SEHNR, CDR2 FQNEAQ (reference sequence). The CDR3 sequence is 16 residues long. CDR3 nucleotides: TGTGCCAGCAGCCCTCCGGGGCAGGGGAGATACAATGAGCAGTTCTTC. Residues: CASSPPGQGRYNEQFF.

In nucleotides, the CDR3 is TGTGCCAGCAGCCCCCCCTGGGCGGGGGGGGGCCCCGGGGAGCTGTTTTTT. Protein product: CASSPPWAGGGPGELFF. The chain combines TRBV11-2 with TRBJ2-2; 9 positions match TRBD2. The ends lost 5 bases at V and 6 bases at J; junction bases unmatched: 13. Germline V lookup: CDR1 SGHAT, CDR2 FQNNGV. The CDR3 spans 17 residues.

This clone was seen once. This chain uses TRBV13 with TRBJ2-1; 12 bases are a match to TRBD2. The CDR3 sequence is 18 residues long. Germline loops: CDR1 PRHDT, CDR2 FYEKMQ (reference sequence). The trim removed 5 bases at V and 2 bases at J, leaving 10 bases unmatched. CDR3 sequence reads: CASSPSTSGSEPYNEQFF. The CDR3 DNA reads TGTGCCAGCAGCCCCTCGACTAGCGGGAGTGAACCCTACAATGAGCAGTTCTTC. Together with reference TRBV13 and TRBJ2-1, the CDR3 gives the full variable domain: AAGVIQSPRHLIKEKRETATLKCYPIPRHDTVYWYQQGPGQDPQFLISFYEKMQSDKGSIPDRFSAQQFSDYHSELNMSSLELGDSALYFCASSPSTSGSEPYNEQFFGPGTRLTVL.

This clone appeared once. The chain carries TRBV6-5 and TRBJ2-6, with a tentative D call TRBD1 (5 bases). Germline V CDR1 and CDR2: MNHEY, SVGAGI. The CDR3 runs 14 residues. V lost 6 bases and J lost 0, with 6 bases in between. The CDR3 spells CASSQGSGANVLTF. The DNA for the CDR3 is TGTGCCAGCAGCCAGGGCTCTGGGGCCAACGTCCTGACTTTC.

This clone appeared a single time. The V and J genes are TRBV5-6 and TRBJ2-7; perhaps TRBD2 as D (6 bases). The CDR3 spans 14 residues. Trimming stripped 4 bases from V and 0 bases from J, with 11 bases between. CDR1 is SGHDT, CDR2 YYEEEE, per germline. CDR3 DNA sequence: TGTGCCAGCAGCCCGAGCGGGCGCTCCTACGAGCAGTACTTC. Protein: CASSPSGRSYEQYF. The whole variable domain, remainder taken from reference TRBV5-6 and TRBJ2-7, is DAGVTQSPTHLIKTRGQQVTLRCSPKSGHDTVSWYQQALGQGPQFIFQYYEEEERQRGNFPDRFSGHQFPNYSSELNVNALLLGDSALYLCASSPSGRSYEQYFGPGTRLTVT.

The rearrangement links TRBV7-9 to TRBJ1-1; no reliable D call. CDR3 length: 13 amino acids. Trimming removed 5 bases at V and 0 bases at J, with 7 bases between. The germline CDR1 and CDR2 sequences are SEHNR and FQNEAQ (reference sequence). CDR3: CASSPPMNTEAFF. The CDR3 DNA reads TGTGCCAGCAGCCCCCCCATGAACACTGAAGCTTTCTTT.

The chain links TRBV14 to TRBJ1-1; TRBD1 might be the D (5 bases). The V and J ends lost 4 bases and 0 bases respectively, with 9 bases between them. This CDR3 region has 14 residues. Per the germline V gene, CDR1 is SGHDN and CDR2 is FVKESK. Here the CDR3 reads CASSPEGLNTEAFF. In DNA, the CDR3 is TGTGCCAGCAGCCCGGAGGGGCTGAACACTGAAGCTTTCTTT.

The rearrangement links TRBV28 to TRBJ1-1; D gene uncertain. From germline, CDR1 is MDHEN and CDR2 SYDVKM. The CDR3 runs 14 residues. V was trimmed by 5 bases and J by 7 bases, leaving 17 bases between them. CDR3 DNA sequence: TGTGCCAGCAGTAGCCGCCATGGTTCGAGTGAAGCTTTCTTT. This codes for CASSSRHGSSEAFF.

The chain couples TRBV13 to TRBJ2-7; TRBD1 is a possible D gene (5 bases). The V end was cut by 5 bases, the J end by 0 bases, with 14 bases between. The CDR3 totals 15 residues. Germline V gives CDR1 PRHDT, CDR2 FYEKMQ (reference sequence). The CDR3 nucleotides read TGTGCCAGCAGCCCCGTGGGGCAAAGCTCCTACGAGCAGTACTTC. Its protein is CASSPVGQSSYEQYF.

The chain has TRBV27 and TRBJ1-5; weak D call: TRBD1 (5 bases). The germline CDR1 and CDR2 sequences are MNHEY and SMNVEV (reference sequence). Trimming cost V 8 bases and J 3 bases, with 11 bases left between them. The CDR3 consists of 13 residues. CDR3 coding DNA: TGTGCCAGCCAGGAGGGGTACAATCAGCCCCAGCATTTT. This codes for CASQEGYNQPQHF.

The chain uses TRBV15 and TRBJ2-7; the D gene is possibly TRBD1 (5 bases). The germline gives CDR1 LNHNV, CDR2 YYDKDF (reference sequence). V dropped 6 bases and J dropped 1 base, with 10 bases sitting between them. The length of the CDR3 is 13 residues. The CDR3 DNA reads TGTGCCACCAGTTTCGACAGATCCTACGAGCAGTACTTC. It is translated as CATSFDRSYEQYF. The entire variable domain, with the rest obtained from reference TRBV15 and TRBJ2-7, is as follows: DAMVIQNPRYQVTQFGKPVTLSCSQTLNHNVMYWYQQKSSQAPKLLFHYYDKDFNNEADTPDNFQSRRPNTSFCFLDIRSPGLGDTAMYLCATSFDRSYEQYFGPGTRLTVT.

This chain uses TRBV11-2 with TRBJ2-3; 10 bases are shared with TRBD2. From germline, CDR1 is SGHAT and CDR2 FQNNGV. V shed 0 bases, J shed 3 bases, and the junction held 3 bases outside the gene matches. CDR3 length: 16 amino acids. The DNA for the CDR3 is TGTGCCAGCAGCTTAGAGCTAGCGGGAGAAACAGATACGCAGTATTTT. Amino acid sequence: CASSLELAGETDTQYF.

This chain joins TRBV4-1 and TRBJ2-4, with 9 positions matching TRBD1. CDR1 and CDR2 (germline): MGHRA, YSYEKL. The CDR3 covers 19 residues. The V segment lost 2 bases and the J segment 5 bases; nucleotides outside the gene matches: 16. Here the CDR3 DNA reads TGCGCCAGCAGCCAACCACCCCAGGGACAGGGAGAGGCCCAAAACATTCAGTACTTC. Its translation is CASSQPPQGQGEAQNIQYF.